Listed here is a single T cell receptor (beta chain). An amount of RNA that ranged from roughly 0.5 to 1 ug was reverse transcribed with random hexamers. TCRdb redid the calling of the immunoSEQ multiplex PCR reads with MiXCR, one entry per CDR3 protein. The repertoire includes approximately 200,000 distinct CDR3 sequences, roughly 92% of them detected once, and 0.1% to 0.15% sits in the top ten. This specimen comes from a study of CD8 T cells in Susac syndrome. The CDR3 is made up of 14 amino acids. The ends were cut back, 4 bases at V and 8 bases at J, with 16 bases in the middle. Per the germline V gene, CDR1 is KGHDR and CDR2 is SFDVKD.

The sequenced sample consisted of CD8+ T cells from PBMCs. This chain joins TRBV24-1 and TRBJ1-2; D gene ambiguous. The clonotype originates from a human donor with multiple sclerosis. The DNA of the CDR3 is TGTGCCACCAGTGACCTTTCGGACGTGAAGGGCTACACCTTC. Residues: CATSDLSDVKGYTF.